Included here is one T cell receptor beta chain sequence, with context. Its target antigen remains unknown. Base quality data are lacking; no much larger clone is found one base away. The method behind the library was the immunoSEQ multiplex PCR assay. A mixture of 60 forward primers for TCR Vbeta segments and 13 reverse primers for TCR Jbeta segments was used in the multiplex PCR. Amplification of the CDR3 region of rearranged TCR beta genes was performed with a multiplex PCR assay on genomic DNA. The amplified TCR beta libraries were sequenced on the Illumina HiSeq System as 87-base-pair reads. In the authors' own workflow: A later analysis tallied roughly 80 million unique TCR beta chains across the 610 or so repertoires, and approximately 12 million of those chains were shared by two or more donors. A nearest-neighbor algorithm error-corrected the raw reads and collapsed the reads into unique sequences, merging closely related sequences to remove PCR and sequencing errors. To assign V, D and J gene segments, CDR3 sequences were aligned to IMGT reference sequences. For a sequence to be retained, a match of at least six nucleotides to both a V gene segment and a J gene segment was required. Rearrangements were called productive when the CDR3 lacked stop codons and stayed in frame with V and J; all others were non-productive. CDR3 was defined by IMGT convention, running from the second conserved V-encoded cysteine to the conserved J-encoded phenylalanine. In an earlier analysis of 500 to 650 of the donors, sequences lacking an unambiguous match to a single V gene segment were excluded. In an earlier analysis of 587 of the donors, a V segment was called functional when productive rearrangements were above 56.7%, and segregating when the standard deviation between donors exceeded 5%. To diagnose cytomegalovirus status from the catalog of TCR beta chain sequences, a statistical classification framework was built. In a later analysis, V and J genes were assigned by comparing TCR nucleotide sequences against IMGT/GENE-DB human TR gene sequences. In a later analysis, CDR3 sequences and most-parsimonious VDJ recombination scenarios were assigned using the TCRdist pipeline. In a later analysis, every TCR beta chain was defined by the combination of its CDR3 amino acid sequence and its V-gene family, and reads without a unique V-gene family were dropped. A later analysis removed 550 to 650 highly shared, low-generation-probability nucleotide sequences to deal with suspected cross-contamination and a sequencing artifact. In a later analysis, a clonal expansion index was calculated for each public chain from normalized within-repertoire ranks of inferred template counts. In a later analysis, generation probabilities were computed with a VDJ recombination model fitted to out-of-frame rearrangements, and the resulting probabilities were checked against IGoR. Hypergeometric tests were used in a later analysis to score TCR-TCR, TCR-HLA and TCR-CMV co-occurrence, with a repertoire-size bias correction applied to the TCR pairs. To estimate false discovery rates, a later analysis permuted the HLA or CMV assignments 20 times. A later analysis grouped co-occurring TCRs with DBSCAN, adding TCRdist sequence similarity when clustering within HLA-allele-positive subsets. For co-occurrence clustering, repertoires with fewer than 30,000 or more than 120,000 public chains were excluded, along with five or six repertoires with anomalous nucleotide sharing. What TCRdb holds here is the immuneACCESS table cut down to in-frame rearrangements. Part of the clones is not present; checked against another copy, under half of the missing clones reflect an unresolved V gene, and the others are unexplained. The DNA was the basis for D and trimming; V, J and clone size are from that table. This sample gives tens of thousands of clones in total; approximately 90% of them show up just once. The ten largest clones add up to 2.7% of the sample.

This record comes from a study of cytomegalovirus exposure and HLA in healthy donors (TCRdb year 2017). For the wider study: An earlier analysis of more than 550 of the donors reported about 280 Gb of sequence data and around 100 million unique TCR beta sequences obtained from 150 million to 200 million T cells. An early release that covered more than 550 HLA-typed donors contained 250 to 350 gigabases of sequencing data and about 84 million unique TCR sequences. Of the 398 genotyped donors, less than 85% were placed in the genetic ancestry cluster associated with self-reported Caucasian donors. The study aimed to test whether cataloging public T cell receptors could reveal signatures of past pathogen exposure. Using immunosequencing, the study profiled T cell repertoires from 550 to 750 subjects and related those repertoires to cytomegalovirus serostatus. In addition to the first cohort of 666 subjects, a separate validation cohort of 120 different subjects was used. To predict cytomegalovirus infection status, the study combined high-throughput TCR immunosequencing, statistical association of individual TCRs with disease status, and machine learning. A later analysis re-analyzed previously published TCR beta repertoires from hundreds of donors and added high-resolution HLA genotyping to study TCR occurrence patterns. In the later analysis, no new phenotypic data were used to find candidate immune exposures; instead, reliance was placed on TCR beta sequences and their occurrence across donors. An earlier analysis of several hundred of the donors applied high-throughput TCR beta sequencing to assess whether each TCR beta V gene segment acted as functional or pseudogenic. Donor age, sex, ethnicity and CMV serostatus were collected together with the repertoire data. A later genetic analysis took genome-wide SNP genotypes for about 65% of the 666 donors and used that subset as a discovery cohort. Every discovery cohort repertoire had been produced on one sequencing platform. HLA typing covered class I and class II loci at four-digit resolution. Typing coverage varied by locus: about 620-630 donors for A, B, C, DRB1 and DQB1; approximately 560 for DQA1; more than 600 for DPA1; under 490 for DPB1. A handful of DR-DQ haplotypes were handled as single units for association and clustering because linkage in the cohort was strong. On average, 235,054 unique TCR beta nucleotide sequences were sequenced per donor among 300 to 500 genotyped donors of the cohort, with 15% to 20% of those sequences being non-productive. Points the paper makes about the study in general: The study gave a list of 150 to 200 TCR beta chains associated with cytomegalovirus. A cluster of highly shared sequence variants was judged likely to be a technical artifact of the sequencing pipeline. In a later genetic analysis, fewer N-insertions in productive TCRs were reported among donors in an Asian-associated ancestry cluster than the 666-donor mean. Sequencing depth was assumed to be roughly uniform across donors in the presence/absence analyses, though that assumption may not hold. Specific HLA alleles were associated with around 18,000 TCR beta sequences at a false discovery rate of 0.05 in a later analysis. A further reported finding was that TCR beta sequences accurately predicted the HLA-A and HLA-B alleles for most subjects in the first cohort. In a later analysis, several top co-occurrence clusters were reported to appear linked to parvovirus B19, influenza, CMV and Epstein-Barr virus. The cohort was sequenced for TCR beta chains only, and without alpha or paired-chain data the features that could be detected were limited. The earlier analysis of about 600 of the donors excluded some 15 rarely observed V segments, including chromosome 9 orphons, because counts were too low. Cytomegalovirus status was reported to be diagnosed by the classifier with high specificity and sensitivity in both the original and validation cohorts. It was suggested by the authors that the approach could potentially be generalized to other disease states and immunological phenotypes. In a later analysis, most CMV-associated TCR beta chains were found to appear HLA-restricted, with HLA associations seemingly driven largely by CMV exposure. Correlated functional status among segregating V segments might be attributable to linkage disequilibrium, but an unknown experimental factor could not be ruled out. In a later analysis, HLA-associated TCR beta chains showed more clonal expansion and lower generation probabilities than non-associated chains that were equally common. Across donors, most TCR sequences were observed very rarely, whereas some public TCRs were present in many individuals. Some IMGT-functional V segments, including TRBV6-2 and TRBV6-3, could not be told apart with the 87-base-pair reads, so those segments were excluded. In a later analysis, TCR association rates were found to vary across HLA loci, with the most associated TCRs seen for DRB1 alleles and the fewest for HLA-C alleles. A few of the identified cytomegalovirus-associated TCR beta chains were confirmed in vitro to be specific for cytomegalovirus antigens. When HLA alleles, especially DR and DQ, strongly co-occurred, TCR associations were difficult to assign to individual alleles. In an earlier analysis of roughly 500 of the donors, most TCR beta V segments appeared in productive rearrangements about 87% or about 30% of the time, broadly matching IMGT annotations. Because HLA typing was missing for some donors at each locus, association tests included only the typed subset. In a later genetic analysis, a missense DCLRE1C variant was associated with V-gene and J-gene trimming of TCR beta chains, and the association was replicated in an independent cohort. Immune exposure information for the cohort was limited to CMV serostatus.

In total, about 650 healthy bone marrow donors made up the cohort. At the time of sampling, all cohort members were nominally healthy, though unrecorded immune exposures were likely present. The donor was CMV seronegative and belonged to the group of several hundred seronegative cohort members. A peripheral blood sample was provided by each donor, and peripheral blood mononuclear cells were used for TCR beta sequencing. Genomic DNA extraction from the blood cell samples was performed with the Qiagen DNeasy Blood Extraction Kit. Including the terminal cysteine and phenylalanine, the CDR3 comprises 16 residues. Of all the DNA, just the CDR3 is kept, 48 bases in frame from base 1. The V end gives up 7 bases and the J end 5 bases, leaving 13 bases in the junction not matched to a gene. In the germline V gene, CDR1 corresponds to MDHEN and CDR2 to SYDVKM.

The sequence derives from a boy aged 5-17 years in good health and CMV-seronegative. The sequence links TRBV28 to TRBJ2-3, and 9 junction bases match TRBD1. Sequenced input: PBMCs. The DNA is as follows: TGTGCCAGCACCCACCTCCCGGGACAGGGCCGAGATACGCAGTATTTT. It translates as CASTHLPGQGRDTQYF.